The 29 T cell receptor beta chains in this list originate from one sample, sequenced in a study of cytomegalovirus exposure and HLA in healthy donors (dated by TCRdb to about 2017). Receptor amplification or capture employed the immunoSEQ multiplex PCR assay. For the multiplex PCR, a mixture combining 60 forward primers for TCR Vbeta segments and 13 reverse primers for TCR Jbeta segments was used. Entries here come from immuneACCESS through TCRdb and include only in-frame sequences with V and J called. Some clones fail to appear in such tables; in the studies checked, an unresolved V gene covers under half of the shortfall, and the cause of the remainder is unknown. In all, the sample holds approximately 180,000 clones, and roughly 77% of those were seen once. The ten largest clones add up to roughly 1.5% of the sample. The sample comprised PBMCs. The source of these receptors is a woman in her forties or fifties in good health and CMV-seronegative.

This chain links TRBV18 with TRBJ1-4; no clear D. V lost 2 bases and J lost 4, with 8 bases in between. The CDR3 spans 14 residues. Germline-derived CDR1 and CDR2 are KGHSH and LQKENI. This CDR3 reads CASSPYKNNEKLFF. CDR3 bases: TGTGCCAGCTCACCATACAAGAATAATGAAAAACTGTTTTTT.

This rearrangement joins TRBV6-1 to TRBJ1-2; 7 bases are shared with TRBD1. The V and J ends lost 2 bases and 3 bases, in that order; junction bases with no gene match: 9. Germline loops: CDR1 MNHNS, CDR2 SASEGT. The CDR3 spans 16 residues. The CDR3 bases are TGTGCCAGCAGTGAAAGACGACGACAGGGATACTATGGCTACACCTTC. Translation: CASSERRRQGYYGYTF.

This chain joins TRBV19 and TRBJ2-1; possibly TRBD1 for D (5 bases). Germline V gives CDR1 LNHDA, CDR2 SQIVND (reference sequence). The V end was cut by 5 bases, the J end by 0 bases, with 8 bases between. The CDR3 sequence is 14 residues long. The DNA for the CDR3 is TGTGCCAGTAGTTTCAGGGACTCCTACAATGAGCAGTTCTTC. Protein product: CASSFRDSYNEQFF.

The chain combines TRBV6-5 with TRBJ2-7, with TRBD1 as a possible D gene (6 bases). Trimming cost V 2 bases and J 6 bases, with 8 bases left between them. Germline values: CDR1 MNHEY, CDR2 SVGAGI. The CDR3 is 12 amino acids. The CDR3: CASSYTGTEQYF. The CDR3 bases are TGTGCCAGCAGTTACACAGGGACCGAGCAGTACTTC.

The V gene is TRBV11-2, the J gene TRBJ1-1, with a tentative D call TRBD1 (6 bases). Trimming shortened V by 4 bases and J by 6 bases, and 15 bases separated the two germline ends. The CDR3 consists of 14 residues. Germline V gene data show CDR1 as SGHAT and CDR2 as FQNNGV. The CDR3 sequence: CASSSEQGISEAFF. The CDR3 coding sequence is TGTGCCAGCAGCTCCGAACAGGGAATCTCTGAAGCTTTCTTT. The full variable domain, its missing parts supplied by reference TRBV11-2 and TRBJ1-1, is EAGVAQSPRYKIIEKRQSVAFWCNPISGHATLYWYQQILGQGPKLLIQFQNNGVVDDSQLPKDRFSAERLKGVDSTLKIQPAKLEDSAVYLCASSSEQGISEAFFGQGTRLTVV.

This clone is a singleton in its sample. The V call is TRBV20-1, the J call TRBJ1-2; TRBD1 matches at 9 bases. Losses at the gene ends were 8 bases for V and 6 bases for J; bases not matched to a gene: 4. Germline lookup yields CDR1 DFQATT and CDR2 SNEGSKA (reference sequence). The CDR3 has 11 amino acids. This CDR3 is CSLTGGDGYTF. CDR3 coding DNA: TGCAGTTTGACAGGGGGGGATGGCTACACCTTC.

The chain is built from TRBV5-1 and TRBJ1-1, with 9 bases lining up with TRBD1. Germline V lookup: CDR1 SGHRS, CDR2 YFSETQ. This CDR3 contains 21 residues. V lost 3 bases and J lost 0; bases outside the gene matches: 21. CDR3 bases: TGCGCCAGCAGCTCCTTTATTCCGGGACAGGGTTTACAAAAGGTGAACACTGAAGCTTTCTTT. Residues: CASSSFIPGQGLQKVNTEAFF.

The gene calls are TRBV28 and TRBJ1-2, with D unclear. Germline CDR1 reads MDHEN; CDR2 reads SYDVKM. Trimming took 5 bases from V and 5 from J, leaving 12 bases between them. The CDR3 is 13 residues long. CDR3 loop: CASSENRGYGYTF. CDR3 in DNA: TGTGCCAGCAGTGAAAATCGGGGTTATGGCTACACCTTC.

The CDR3, as DNA: TGTGCCAGCAGCCGGACAGGGGGCAATCAGCCCCAGCATTTT. Translating gives CASSRTGGNQPQHF. This sequence joins TRBV27 and TRBJ1-5, with 9 bases identical to TRBD1. The CDR3 is made up of 14 amino acids. The junction had 2 bases not matched to a gene; V was cut back by 6 bases and J by 2 bases. Germline V gene lookup returns CDR1 MNHEY and CDR2 SMNVEV (reference sequence).

A few counts support this clone. This chain links TRBV11-2 with TRBJ2-3; 10 nucleotides line up with TRBD2. The CDR3 runs 18 residues. Germline-derived CDR1 and CDR2 are SGHAT and FQNNGV. V lost 3 bases and J lost 4; bases outside the gene matches: 13. In DNA form, the CDR3 reads TGTGCCAGCAGCTTCCCCCAGGCTAGCGGGAGATTCCCAGATACGCAGTATTTT. It yields the protein CASSFPQASGRFPDTQYF.

The sample holds one count of this clone. The chain employs TRBV27 and TRBJ2-7; D call uncertain. V shed 6 bases and J shed 6 bases, with 15 bases lying between them. This CDR3 spans 13 amino acids. The germline gives CDR1 MNHEY, CDR2 SMNVEV (reference sequence). This CDR3 reads CASRSLSRREQYF. In DNA form, the CDR3 reads TGTGCCAGCAGGTCCCTGAGCAGGCGCGAGCAGTACTTC.

This chain links TRBV25-1 with TRBJ1-1; D is ambiguous. This CDR3 is built from 15 residues. Trimming cost V 4 bases and J 2 bases, with 14 bases left between them. Germline CDR1 MGHDK, CDR2 SYGVNS. This CDR3 is CASSGPRSGNTEAFF. CDR3 sequence (DNA): TGTGCCAGCAGTGGTCCCCGTTCGGGAAACACTGAAGCTTTCTTT.

This rearrangement joins TRBV18 to TRBJ2-1; 13 bases are shared with TRBD2. Trimming took 3 bases from V and 7 from J; bases not matched to a gene: 3. This CDR3 contains 15 residues. CDR1 KGHSH and CDR2 LQKENI come from the germline V gene. CDR3 DNA sequence: TGTGCCAGCTCACCCCGGGGACTAGCGGGGAATGAGCAGTTCTTC. Residues: CASSPRGLAGNEQFF.

The chain combines TRBV5-4 with TRBJ1-1; D gene unclear. CDR1 is SGHNT and CDR2 is YYREEE in the germline V gene (reference sequence). V lost 0 bases and J lost 7, with 19 bases in between. This CDR3 has 16 residues. CDR3 amino acids: CASSLGLTAGESEAFF. The CDR3 DNA reads TGTGCCAGCAGCTTGGGATTGACTGCCGGGGAGAGTGAAGCTTTCTTT. Full variable domain (rest looked up from reference TRBV5-4 and TRBJ1-1): ETGVTQSPTHLIKTRGQQVTLRCSSQSGHNTVSWYQQALGQGPQFIFQYYREEENGRGNFPPRFSGLQFPNYSSELNVNALELDDSALYLCASSLGLTAGESEAFFGQGTRLTVV.

The chain is built from TRBV5-5 and TRBJ2-3; TRBD2 aligns across 8 bases. Trimming removed 1 base from V and 0 bases from J; junction bases left unmatched: 13. This CDR3 is 19 amino acids long. Germline V gives CDR1 SGHKS, CDR2 YYEKEE (reference sequence). The CDR3, as DNA: TGTGCCAGCAGCTTGAGGTCGGGATTTAGCGGGACCAGCACAGATACGCAGTATTTT. Translated: CASSLRSGFSGTSTDTQYF.

This clone was picked up one time. The V call is TRBV4-2, the J call TRBJ2-5; a possible D gene is TRBD2 (6 bases). Trimming removed 1 base at V and 4 bases at J, with 16 bases between. The CDR3 length is 16 residues. CDR1 is LGHNA and CDR2 is YNFKEQ in the germline V gene. Written as DNA, the CDR3 is TGTGCCAGCAGCCAAGTAGGAGGGGAGCTGACAGAGACCCAGTACTTC. Its translation is CASSQVGGELTETQYF.

The J gene is TRBJ2-7, the V gene TRBV29-1, with D tentatively TRBD2 (6 bases). Per the germline V gene, CDR1 is SQVTM and CDR2 is ANQGSEA. V lost 6 bases and J 0 bases, leaving 24 bases between the germline ends. This CDR3 region has 17 residues. The CDR3 reads CSVTGHPGDWNSYEQYF. The CDR3 region has the DNA TGCAGCGTCACGGGCCACCCGGGGGATTGGAACTCCTACGAGCAGTACTTC.

V is TRBV4-3 and J is TRBJ1-4; D unclear. Deletions cut 1 base from V and 8 bases from J, with 14 bases between. CDR3 size: 15 residues. Per the germline V gene, CDR1 is LGHNA and CDR2 is YSLEER. This chain's CDR3 is CASSQVGGFGEKLFF. CDR3 sequence (DNA): TGCGCCAGCAGCCAAGTTGGAGGGTTTGGCGAAAAACTGTTTTTT.

This clone occurred once. V usage is TRBV19 and J usage is TRBJ1-6, with a tentative D call TRBD1 (5 bases). The CDR3 is made up of 12 amino acids. Per germline, CDR1 LNHDA and CDR2 SQIVND (reference sequence). V was shortened by 5 bases and J by 13 bases, with 12 bases between the two germline ends. The CDR3 spells CASSVQGLPLHF. CDR3 nucleotide sequence: TGTGCCAGTAGTGTTCAGGGTCTGCCCCTCCACTTT.

The chain carries TRBV4-3 and TRBJ1-2, with TRBD1 matching over 9 bases. V dropped 1 base and J dropped 4; count of bases not matched to a gene: 7. This CDR3 spans 16 amino acids. CDR1 is LGHNA, CDR2 YSLEER, per germline. CDR3 protein: CASSQGGGDRAYGYTF. CDR3 in DNA: TGCGCCAGCAGCCAAGGGGGCGGGGACAGGGCCTATGGCTACACCTTC.

This clone was detected a few times. The genes are TRBV7-6 and TRBJ1-5; D remains unclear. The V end was cut by 4 bases, the J end by 7 bases, with 11 bases between. CDR1 and CDR2 from the germline V gene are SGHVS and FNYEAQ. This CDR3 is built from 13 residues. CDR3 in amino acids: CASSSGPPQPQHF. CDR3 DNA sequence: TGTGCCAGCAGCTCGGGTCCCCCCCAGCCCCAGCATTTT.

A single count supports this clone. This sequence joins TRBV7-2 and TRBJ2-7, with D unclear. The V end lost 5 bases, the J end lost 3 bases, and 8 bases lay between the germline ends. Germline CDR1 and CDR2: SGHTA and FQGNSA. This CDR3 spans 12 amino acids. This CDR3 is CASSPRYYEQYF. The CDR3 DNA reads TGTGCCAGCAGCCCCAGGTACTACGAGCAGTACTTC.

In DNA form, the CDR3 reads TGTGCCAGCTCATCCTCGTCGGCGGGGGTTGGAAACACCATATATTTT. It is translated as CASSSSSAGVGNTIYF. The V call is TRBV18, the J call TRBJ1-3; tentatively, D is TRBD1 (5 bases). This CDR3 is 16 amino acids long. Deletions cut 5 bases from V and 3 bases from J, with 17 bases between. Looked up from germline, CDR1 is KGHSH and CDR2 is LQKENI.

The chain employs TRBV27 and TRBJ2-1, with D possibly TRBD1 on 6 matching bases. V lost 7 bases to trimming and J lost 6 bases, with 19 bases between them. Germline-derived CDR1 and CDR2 are MNHEY and SMNVEV (reference sequence). The CDR3 loop spans 15 amino acids. Here the CDR3 DNA reads TGTGCCAGCACTAAATGGGACATCAAGGGCAATGAGCAGTTCTTC. Translation: CASTKWDIKGNEQFF.

The rearrangement joins TRBV5-1 to TRBJ2-7, with TRBD2 as a possible D gene (5 bases). The CDR3 loop spans 15 amino acids. Germline CDR1 is SGHRS and CDR2 is YFSETQ. Trimming shortened V by 5 bases and J by 7 bases, and 22 bases separated the two germline ends. The CDR3 region is CASRLQAATAREQYF. CDR3 DNA sequence: TGCGCCAGCAGACTGCAAGCGGCCACAGCAAGGGAGCAGTACTTC.

As concerns this clone: One junction end does not reproduce the germline sequence, and a read error may be involved. J is TRBJ1-4 and V is TRBV7-9; 9 positions agree with TRBD1. Per germline, CDR1 SEHNR and CDR2 FQNEAQ (reference sequence). The CDR3 is 15 residues long. The CDR3 sequence is CSSSFGQGKDEKLFF. CDR3 DNA: TGTTCCAGCAGCTTCGGACAGGGGAAAGATGAAAAACTGTTTTTT.

The chain carries TRBV11-3 and TRBJ1-1; D call uncertain. Germline loops: CDR1 SGHNT, CDR2 YENEEA. The CDR3 runs to 12 residues. V dropped 4 bases and J dropped 11 bases, with 14 bases sitting between them. Here the CDR3 DNA reads TGTGCCAGCAGCTCAACGGGGTCGGGGGCTTTCTTT. This sequence encodes CASSSTGSGAFF.

This clone was recorded once. The chain recombines TRBV27 with TRBJ2-2; 10 bases fit TRBD2. The germline CDR1 and CDR2 sequences are MNHEY and SMNVEV (reference sequence). This CDR3 has 19 residues. Trimming removed 5 bases from V and 2 bases from J; junction bases left unmatched: 14. The chain's CDR3 is CASSKETYSGRANTGELFF. The DNA of the CDR3 is TGTGCCAGCAGTAAAGAAACCTACAGCGGGAGGGCTAACACCGGGGAGCTGTTTTTT.

This clone was observed a handful of times. This chain joins TRBV23-1 and TRBJ1-1; 9 bases agree with TRBD1. TRBV23-1 is filed as an ORF, its function uncertain. The trim removed 8 bases at V and 6 bases at J, leaving 13 bases unmatched. The CDR3 length is 15 residues. The CDR3 here is CASFLTGGGGSEAFF. The DNA of the CDR3 is TGCGCCAGCTTCCTTACAGGGGGCGGGGGCTCTGAAGCTTTCTTT.